This T cell receptor beta chain came from a study of PD-L1 blockade in urothelial cancer. Whole-study context: Males with bladder-origin urothelial cancer made up about 90% of the roughly 30 patients. Before enrollment, 0 to 3 chemotherapy regimens had been given to patients.

CDR1 and CDR2 (germline): MNHNY, SVGAGI (reference sequence). The CDR3 consists of 13 residues. The V end lost 5 bases, the J end lost 6 bases, and 14 bases lay between the germline ends. Repertoires were generated with immunoSEQ multiplex PCR, while TCRdb's copy carries only in-frame clones and drops some. The data show some 53,000 clones, 77% seen once. A note on this clone: The antigen is undetermined.

Study-level results: Pretreatment peripheral blood TCR clonality that fell below the median predicted better survival among the patients studied.

The genes are TRBV6-6 and TRBJ2-7; perhaps TRBD1 as D (6 bases). The clonotype was recovered from a man between 65 and 80 years old with urothelial cancer. Source: PBMCs, taken around atezolizumab (anti-PD-L1) treatment. Written as DNA, the CDR3 is TGTGCCAGCAGTGGGGCTCGAGGGGGCGAGCAGTACTTC. This gives the protein CASSGARGGEQYF.